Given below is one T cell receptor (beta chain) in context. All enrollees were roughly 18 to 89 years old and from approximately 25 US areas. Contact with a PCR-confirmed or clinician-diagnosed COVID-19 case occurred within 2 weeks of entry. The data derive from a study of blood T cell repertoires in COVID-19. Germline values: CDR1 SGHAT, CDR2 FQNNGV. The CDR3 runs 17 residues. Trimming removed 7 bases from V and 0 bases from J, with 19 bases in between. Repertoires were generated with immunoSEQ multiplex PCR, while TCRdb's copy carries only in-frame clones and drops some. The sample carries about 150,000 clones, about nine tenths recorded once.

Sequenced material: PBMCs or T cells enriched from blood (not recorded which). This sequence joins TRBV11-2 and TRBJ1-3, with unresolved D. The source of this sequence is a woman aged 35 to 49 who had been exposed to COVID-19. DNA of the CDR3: TGTGCCAGCACCGAGATCTACCAGGCAAGCTCTGGAAACACCATATATTTT. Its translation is CASTEIYQASSGNTIYF.